These 2 T cell receptor beta chains share one sample of origin, sequenced in a study of cytomegalovirus exposure and HLA in healthy donors (dated by TCRdb to the late 2010s). Library method: the immunoSEQ multiplex PCR assay. A mixture of 60 forward primers for TCR Vbeta segments and 13 reverse primers for TCR Jbeta segments was used in the multiplex PCR. TCRdb carries this immuneACCESS record with in-frame sequences only. Its versions omit some clonotypes, under half of them owing to an unresolved V gene in the studies checked, with the rest unexplained. The sample yields 180,000 or so clones; about four fifths were counted once. In total, the top ten clones hold approximately 2.6% of the sample. The sequenced material came from PBMCs. All receptors come from a female donor in good health and CMV-seronegative.

The V call is TRBV2, the J call TRBJ1-2; 10 positions match TRBD1. V dropped 5 bases and J dropped 6; count of bases not matched to a gene: 6. The CDR3 covers 14 residues. Germline V gene lookup returns CDR1 SNHLY and CDR2 FYNNEI. CDR3 residues: CASSKYGTGDGYTF. The DNA of the CDR3 is TGTGCCAGCAGTAAATACGGGACAGGGGATGGCTACACCTTC.

The rearrangement uses TRBV5-4 and TRBJ2-7; D not certain. Trimming took 0 bases from V and 6 from J, leaving 10 bases between them. Germline V CDR1 and CDR2: SGHNT, YYREEE (reference sequence). The CDR3 is 13 residues long. The CDR3 DNA reads TGTGCCAGCAGCTTGGTCCCCAGTGGCGAGCAGTACTTC. This encodes CASSLVPSGEQYF. Variable domain in full (rest from reference TRBV5-4 and TRBJ2-7): ETGVTQSPTHLIKTRGQQVTLRCSSQSGHNTVSWYQQALGQGPQFIFQYYREEENGRGNFPPRFSGLQFPNYSSELNVNALELDDSALYLCASSLVPSGEQYFGPGTRLTVT.